A selection of T cell receptor beta chains follows, all from one sample in a study of cytomegalovirus exposure and HLA in healthy donors. Produced via immunoSEQ multiplex PCR; TCRdb's table is partial and in-frame only. Among roughly 160,000 clones listed, around 85% were seen once. Specimen: PBMCs. The receptors derive from a woman in her twenties or thirties in good health and CMV-seronegative. Each CDR3 is given with its conserved first and last residue. The D gene is left open where the match is weak. The size entry is marked missing in some rows and otherwise reads once, few, many or a size class.

clone_size | d_call | j_call | v_call | cdr3_aa | cdr3_nt
- | TRBD1 | TRBJ2-7 | TRBV2 | CASSPGGYEQYF | TGTGCCAGCAGTCCAGGGGGCTACGAGCAGTACTTC
- | - | TRBJ2-1 | TRBV5-1 | CASSLRQGLYNEQFF | TGCGCCAGCAGCTTGCGGCAGGGTTTATACAATGAGCAGTTCTTC
- | - | TRBJ2-3 | TRBV25-1 | CASSAARQSGDTQYF | TGTGCCAGCAGTGCCGCCAGGCAGTCAGGAGATACGCAGTATTTT
- | TRBD1 | TRBJ2-7 | TRBV18 | CASSGTGGNEQYF | TGTGCCAGCTCCGGGACAGGGGGCAACGAGCAGTACTTC
- | TRBD1 | TRBJ1-6 | TRBV5-6 | CASSFGTGVLNSPLHF | TGTGCCAGCAGCTTCGGAACAGGGGTTTTAAATTCACCCCTCCACTTT
few | TRBD2 | TRBJ2-1 | TRBV10-3 | CAISDPDYGRNEQFF | TGTGCCATCAGTGATCCAGATTACGGGAGGAATGAGCAGTTCTTC
- | TRBD2 | TRBJ2-3 | TRBV27 | CASSLLAAPTDTQYF | TGTGCCAGCAGTTTACTAGCGGCCCCCACAGATACGCAGTATTTT
- | - | TRBJ2-7 | TRBV7-6 | CASSAQTPTYEQYF | TGTGCCAGCAGCGCCCAAACCCCTACCTACGAGCAGTACTTC
- | - | TRBJ2-3 | TRBV5-1 | CASSLTPGGTDTQYF | TGCGCCAGCAGCCTGACCCCGGGGGGCACAGATACGCAGTATTTT
- | - | TRBJ2-7 | TRBV7-2 | CASSLRGRTYEQYF | TGTGCCAGCAGCCTAAGGGGTAGGACCTACGAGCAGTACTTC
- | - | TRBJ1-2 | TRBV19 | CASSKDTFNYGYTF | TGTGCCAGTAGTAAGGACACCTTTAACTATGGCTACACCTTC
- | - | TRBJ1-5 | TRBV2 | CASSEGQYQPQHF | TGTGCCAGCAGTGAAGGGCAGTATCAGCCCCAGCATTTT
once | - | TRBJ1-2 | TRBV19 | CASSQGLGYTF | TGTGCCAGTAGTCAGGGATTGGGCTACACCTTC
- | TRBD1 | TRBJ1-3 | TRBV6-5 | CASRQTGSGNTIYF | TGTGCCAGCAGGCAGACAGGGTCGGGAAACACCATATATTTT
- | - | TRBJ2-3 | TRBV2 | CASSPVDTQYF | TGTGCCAGCAGCCCCGTGGATACGCAGTATTTT
- | TRBD2 | TRBJ2-7 | TRBV6-1 | CASRPLATPYEQYF | TGTGCCAGCAGGCCACTAGCGACACCCTACGAGCAGTACTTC
- | TRBD2 | TRBJ2-3 | TRBV10-1 | CASSESLGSGVFTDTQYF | TGCGCCAGCAGTGAGTCTCTTGGAAGCGGGGTATTTACAGATACGCAGTATTTT
- | TRBD1 | TRBJ2-7 | TRBV29-1 | CSVGGQGFDEQYF | TGCAGCGTTGGAGGACAGGGCTTCGACGAGCAGTACTTC
- | - | TRBJ1-1 | TRBV5-1 | CASSLRQGALNTEAFF | TGCGCCAGCAGCTTGAGACAAGGGGCCCTGAACACTGAAGCTTTCTTT
- | - | TRBJ1-5 | TRBV7-9 | CASSPEVSGGQPQHF | TGTGCCAGCAGCCCAGAGGTGTCCGGAGGTCAGCCCCAGCATTTT
- | - | TRBJ1-6 | TRBV7-8 | CASSLARPGSSYNSPLHF | TGTGCCAGCAGCTTAGCGCGACCGGGGAGCTCCTATAATTCACCCCTCCACTTT
- | - | TRBJ2-1 | TRBV14 | CASSLRSGLEQFF | TGTGCCAGCAGCCTTAGGAGCGGTCTCGAGCAGTTCTTC
- | - | TRBJ2-4 | TRBV30 | CASGLLAKNIQYF | TGTGCCTCAGGTCTGCTAGCCAAAAACATTCAGTACTTC